This T cell receptor (beta chain) originates from a study of blood T cell repertoires in COVID-19. Whole-study context: Acute and convalescent COVID-19 specimens originated in the United States, Italy and Spain.

Clones were read by immunoSEQ multiplex PCR, and TCRdb kept only the in-frame ones, dropping some. Of roughly 300,000 clones in the sample, roughly 85% were seen once. The participants were between roughly 18 and 89 years old and came from under 25 US areas. V shed 0 bases and J 4 bases; nucleotides not matched to a gene: 13. This CDR3 is built from 18 residues. The germline CDR1 and CDR2 sequences are KGHSH and LQKENI. Sequencing was done on a sample of PBMCs or T cells enriched from blood (not recorded which). The clonotype originates from a woman in her forties with acute COVID-19. The V and J genes are TRBV18 and TRBJ1-2; TRBD1 matches at 8 bases. CDR3 residues: CASSPPFWQGAQGYGYTF. The CDR3 DNA is TGTGCCAGCTCACCACCTTTTTGGCAGGGGGCGCAGGGCTATGGCTACACCTTC. Filled out from reference TRBV18 and TRBJ1-2, the complete variable domain reads NAGVMQNPRHLVRRRGQEARLRCSPMKGHSHVYWYRQLPEEGLKFMVYLQKENIIDESGMPKERFSAEFPKEGPSILRIQQVVRGDSAAYFCASSPPFWQGAQGYGYTFGSGTRLTVV.